One and the same sample provided the 6 T cell receptor beta chains below, sequenced in a study of T-cell reconstitution after alpha-beta-depleted transplantation in children. Unique molecular identifiers were built into the TCRbeta library. TCRdb re-derived calls from the PCR reads in MiXCR, one entry per CDR3 protein. In the table there are a few hundred thousand distinct CDR3 sequences, approximately 11% of which are singletons. Specimen: PBMCs from the stem cell graft donor, collected from the stem cell graft. Receptor source: a human donor who donated a stem cell graft to a child with acute myeloid leukemia.

Many counts were recorded for this clonotype. The chain has TRBV7-3 and TRBJ2-3; D is perhaps TRBD2 (5 bases). V lost 3 bases, J lost 2 bases, and 9 bases lay in between. This CDR3 comprises 14 residues. The germline CDR1 and CDR2 sequences are SGHTA and FQGTGA. As DNA, the CDR3 is TGTGCCAGCAGCTTGTCGAGGGACACAGATACGCAGTATTTT. It codes for CASSLSRDTDTQYF.

The J gene is TRBJ2-7, the V gene TRBV29-1; the D is unclear. This CDR3 contains 14 residues. Germline V gene sequence: CDR1 SQVTM, CDR2 ANQGSEA. With 3 bases removed from V and 2 bases from J, the gap between germline ends came to 14 bases. The CDR3 coding sequence is TGCAGCGTTGAGGTTCTAGAGACAACCTACGAGCAGTACTTC. It translates to CSVEVLETTYEQYF.

V and J are TRBV21-1 and TRBJ2-5; TRBD2, the table's D call, was not compared with the DNA. TRBV21-1 is an annotated pseudogene. The CDR3 length is 15 residues. CDR3 coding DNA: TGTGCCAGCAGCAGCCAAGGACTAGCAGGGGAGACCCAGTACTTC. Translated, it gives CASSSQGLAGETQYF.

V is TRBV2 and J is TRBJ1-2; D possibly corresponds to TRBD1 (6 bases). This CDR3 spans 14 amino acids. CDR1 is SNHLY, CDR2 FYNNEI, per germline. Trimming shortened V by 0 bases and J by 6 bases, and 11 bases separated the two germline ends. The CDR3 loop reads CASSEAHREDGYTF. The CDR3 region has the DNA TGTGCCAGCAGTGAAGCGCACAGGGAAGATGGCTACACCTTC.

CDR3 in DNA: TGTGCCAGCAAGCCGCGGGTAAACACCGGGGAGCTGTTTTTT. Residues: CASKPRVNTGELFF. This chain connects TRBV2 to TRBJ2-2; D may be TRBD2 (5 bases). Germline V CDR1 and CDR2: SNHLY, FYNNEI. The CDR3 length is 14 residues. V lost 7 bases to trimming and J lost 2 bases, with 11 bases between them.

This chain connects TRBV15 to TRBJ2-1; D is perhaps TRBD2 (6 bases). Germline V CDR1 and CDR2: LNHNV, YYDKDF (reference sequence). The CDR3 runs 14 residues. The germline V and J ends were trimmed by 4 bases and 8 bases, with 15 bases remaining between them. This chain's CDR3 is CATSNPGLRDEQFF. CDR3 sequence (DNA): TGTGCCACCAGCAACCCGGGACTTCGGGATGAGCAGTTCTTC.